The 17 T cell receptor beta chains presented below share a single source sample, sequenced in a study of monozygotic twins with inflammatory bowel disease. Reprocessing the 5' RACE reads, TCRdb reports a single entry for every CDR3 protein and omits DNA. The sample table includes 110,000 or so distinct CDR3 sequences. Sequencing used blood. Receptors originate from a human donor with ulcerative colitis or Crohn's disease, or a healthy co-twin of an affected twin (not recorded which).

The chain uses TRBV20-1 and TRBJ1-5; TCRdb's D call, TRBD1, is unchecked because there is no DNA. In germline, CDR1 is DFQATT, CDR2 SNEGSKA (reference sequence). This CDR3 is 13 amino acids long. This CDR3 reads CSALGQDEQPQHF.

CDR3 sequence reads: CASSSPLGINVLTF. The chain links TRBV7-2 to TRBJ2-6. Looked up from germline, CDR1 is SGHTA and CDR2 is FQGNSA. This CDR3 is built from 14 residues.

This chain connects TRBV27 to TRBJ2-7; TCRdb calls TRBD1, which cannot be checked without DNA. CDR3 length equals 14 residues. The germline V gene has CDR1 MNHEY and CDR2 SMNVEV (reference sequence). CDR3 amino acids: CASSLRDRDYEQYF.

The chain carries TRBV20-1 and TRBJ2-5; the TCRdb D gene call, TRBD2, has no DNA to confirm it. The CDR3 is made up of 15 amino acids. The germline gives CDR1 DFQATT, CDR2 SNEGSKA (reference sequence). CDR3 amino acids: CSASPSGSVQETQYF.

The chain uses TRBV18 and TRBJ2-3; TCRdb calls TRBD2, which cannot be checked without DNA. Germline V gene data show CDR1 as KGHSH and CDR2 as LQKENI. The CDR3 sequence is 15 residues long. The CDR3 region is CASSRPGLETDTQYF.

The rearrangement uses TRBV7-6 and TRBJ2-3. CDR1 SGHVS and CDR2 FNYEAQ come from the germline V gene. This CDR3 is 14 amino acids long. The CDR3 is CASSLRADTDTQYF.

The chain recombines TRBV2 with TRBJ1-4. Germline loops: CDR1 SNHLY, CDR2 FYNNEI. The CDR3 extends over 15 amino acids. CDR3 loop: CASSEVGLSNEKLFF.

The gene calls are TRBV20-1 and TRBJ2-5; no DNA is available, so the TRBD2 call from TCRdb remains unchecked. Germline V CDR1 and CDR2: DFQATT, SNEGSKA (reference sequence). The CDR3 spans 13 residues. CDR3 region: CSAGTSGRETQYF.

The V gene is TRBV7-9, the J gene TRBJ2-3. Germline CDR1 reads SEHNR; CDR2 reads FQNEAQ (reference sequence). The CDR3 sequence is 13 residues long. The CDR3 here is CASSFIYTDTQYF.

The V and J genes are TRBV29-1 and TRBJ2-3; as DNA is missing, the TRBD1 call by TCRdb cannot be tested. The CDR3 is made up of 12 amino acids. The germline V gene has CDR1 SQVTM and CDR2 ANQGSEA. CDR3 sequence reads: CSVDREQDTQYF.

The chain recombines TRBV28 with TRBJ2-6. The germline V gene has CDR1 MDHEN and CDR2 SYDVKM. The CDR3 sequence is 16 residues long. The chain's CDR3 is CASSLSRISGANVLTF.

The CDR3 sequence: CSVEAVANTVELFF. The chain uses TRBV29-1 and TRBJ2-2. Germline CDR1 SQVTM, CDR2 ANQGSEA. The CDR3 consists of 14 residues.

This rearrangement joins TRBV5-1 to TRBJ2-2; TCRdb lists TRBD1, though no DNA is available to test this call. Germline V lookup: CDR1 SGHRS, CDR2 YFSETQ. The CDR3 sequence is 16 residues long. Here the CDR3 reads CASSHSGQVNTGELFF.

The chain recombines TRBV12-3 or TRBV12-4 with TRBJ2-6; the TCRdb call, TRBD2, lacks DNA for checking. The CDR3 totals 15 residues. CDR3 in amino acids: CASSGRGSGANVLTF.

The J gene is TRBJ2-2, the V gene TRBV6-6. In germline, CDR1 is MNHNY, CDR2 SVGAGI (reference sequence). This CDR3 comprises 13 residues. The CDR3 loop is CASFRSNTGELLF.

The V call is TRBV20-1, the J call TRBJ1-1; the D gene TCRdb calls, TRBD1, cannot be checked with no DNA. This CDR3 spans 15 amino acids. Germline V lookup: CDR1 DFQATT, CDR2 SNEGSKA (reference sequence). CDR3 region: CSARRPGAENTEAFF.

The J gene is TRBJ2-7, the V gene TRBV15; the D call of TRBD2 rests on TCRdb alone, since no DNA is present to check it. Germline assignment: CDR1 LNHNV and CDR2 YYDKDF (reference sequence). There are 15 residues in the CDR3. The CDR3 sequence is CATSSWQEGAYEQYF.